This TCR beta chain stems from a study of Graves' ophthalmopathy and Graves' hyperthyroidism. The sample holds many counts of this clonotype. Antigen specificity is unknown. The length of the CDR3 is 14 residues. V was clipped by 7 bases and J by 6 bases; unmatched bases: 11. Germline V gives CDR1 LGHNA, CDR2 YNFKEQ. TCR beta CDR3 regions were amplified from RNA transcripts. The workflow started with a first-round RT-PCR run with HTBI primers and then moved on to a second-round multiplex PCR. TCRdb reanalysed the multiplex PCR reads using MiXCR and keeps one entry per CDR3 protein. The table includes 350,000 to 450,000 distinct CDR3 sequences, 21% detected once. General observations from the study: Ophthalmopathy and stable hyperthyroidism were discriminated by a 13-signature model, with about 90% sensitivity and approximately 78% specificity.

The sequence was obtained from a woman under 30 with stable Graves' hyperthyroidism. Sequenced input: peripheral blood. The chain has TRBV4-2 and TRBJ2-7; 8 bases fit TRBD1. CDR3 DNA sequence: TGTGCCAGCATCAAAGTGACAGGGGTGCTCGAGCAGTACTTC. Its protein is CASIKVTGVLEQYF.